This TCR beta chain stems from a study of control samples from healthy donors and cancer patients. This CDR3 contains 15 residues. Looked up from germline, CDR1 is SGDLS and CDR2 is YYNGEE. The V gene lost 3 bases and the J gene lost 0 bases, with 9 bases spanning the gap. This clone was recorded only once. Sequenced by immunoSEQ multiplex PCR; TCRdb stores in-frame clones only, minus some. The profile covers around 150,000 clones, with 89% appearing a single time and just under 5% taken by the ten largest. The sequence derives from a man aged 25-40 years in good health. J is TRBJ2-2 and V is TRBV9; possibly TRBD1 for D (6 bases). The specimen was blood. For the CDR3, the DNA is TGTGCCAGCAGCGCCGGGACACCGAACACCGGGGAGCTGTTTTTT. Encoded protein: CASSAGTPNTGELFF. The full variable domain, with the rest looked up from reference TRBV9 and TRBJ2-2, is DSGVTQTPKHLITATGQRVTLRCSPRSGDLSVYWYQQSLDQGLQFLIQYYNGEERAKGNILERFSAQQFPDLHSELNLSSLELGDSALYFCASSAGTPNTGELFFGEGSRLTVL.